Each of the 11 T cell receptor beta chains below was sequenced from the same sample in a study of regulatory T cells in long-lasting Graves disease. Library construction for TCR beta used iRepertoire HTBI primers and Arm-PCR of CDR3 regions. TCRdb re-derived calls from the multiplex PCR reads in MiXCR, one entry per CDR3 protein. The sample lists 300,000 to 350,000 distinct CDR3 sequences; about 20% were seen once. As for time point: persistent/refractory GD, antithyroid drugs over 5 years with positive TRAb. Following extraction of RNA from PBMCs, that RNA was used to make the TCR library. The sequenced sample was peripheral blood mononuclear cells (PBMCs), obtained when the disease was refractory, from a patient treated with antithyroid drugs. These receptors all stem from a female donor with Graves disease.

This clonotype was picked up many times. V usage is TRBV10-3 and J usage is TRBJ1-1; tentative D call: TRBD1 (5 bases). V lost 10 bases to trimming and J lost 4 bases, with 19 bases between them. The V gene's germline CDR1 is ENHRY and CDR2 SYGVKD. The CDR3 sequence is 14 residues long. Written as DNA, the CDR3 is TGTGCCACCTCCCCGTACGGGGGTTCCACTGAAGCTTTCTTT. It encodes CATSPYGGSTEAFF.

This clonotype appeared many times. The chain employs TRBV2 and TRBJ2-5; D might be TRBD1 or TRBD2, each matching 5 bases. This CDR3 has 14 amino acids. CDR1 SNHLY and CDR2 FYNNEI come from the germline V gene. Trimming pared 8 bases from V and 0 bases from J, leaving 13 bases between. The CDR3 region is CASAWDRNQETQYF. Here the CDR3 DNA reads TGTGCCAGCGCGTGGGACCGCAACCAAGAGACCCAGTACTTC.

The sample holds many counts of this clonotype. The chain employs TRBV28 and TRBJ1-2, with D perhaps matching TRBD1 (5 bases). The germline CDR1 and CDR2 sequences are MDHEN and SYDVKM. Trimming took 2 bases from V and 5 from J, leaving 15 bases between them. The CDR3 has 15 amino acids. The CDR3 loop reads CASSLGLGDLYGYTF. The CDR3 DNA sequence: TGTGCCAGCAGTTTAGGGCTGGGGGACCTTTATGGCTACACCTTC.

This clonotype was seen ten or more times. Its ends do not fully match the called genes, so a read error is possible. The V gene is TRBV18, the J gene TRBJ1-1; D remains ambiguous. CDR3 length: 15 amino acids. CDR1 is KGHSH and CDR2 is LQKENI in the germline V gene. The CDR3 here is CASSLGRTMNTEAFF. The CDR3 DNA sequence: TGCGCCAGCAGCCTGGGCCGAACGATGAACACTGAAGCTTTCTTT.

As for this clonotype: This may be a read error: a much more frequent sequence differs by one nucleotide. The V gene is TRBV6-1, the J gene TRBJ1-5, with D tentatively TRBD1 (6 bases). Germline V gives CDR1 MNHNS, CDR2 SASEGT. The CDR3 sequence is 14 residues long. The CDR3 is CASSYERGGQLQHF. In nucleotides, the CDR3 is TGTGCCAGCAGTTACGAGCGGGGGGGGCAGCTCCAGCATTTT.

This clonotype was counted a few times. The CDR3: CASSGDRFLLPIQPQHF. CDR3 in DNA: TGTGCCAGTAGTGGAGACAGGTTTCTTCTCCCAATTCAGCCCCAGCATTTT. The rearrangement uses TRBV19 and TRBJ1-5; the D gene is possibly TRBD1 (6 bases). This CDR3 has 17 amino acids. Trimming cost V 5 bases and J 6 bases, with 23 bases left between them. Per the germline V gene, CDR1 is LNHDA and CDR2 is SQIVND (reference sequence).

This clonotype was picked up many times. CDR3 sequence reads: CASSINRGKGHEQYF. Here the CDR3 DNA reads TGTGCCAGCAGCATAAACAGGGGAAAGGGGCACGAGCAGTACTTC. This rearrangement joins TRBV11-2 to TRBJ2-7; TRBD1 matches 7 bases. This CDR3 contains 15 residues. Germline CDR1 SGHAT, CDR2 FQNNGV. V shed 5 bases, J shed 5 bases, and the junction held 12 bases outside the gene matches.

This chain uses TRBV6-1 with TRBJ2-2; 7 bases line up with TRBD2. This CDR3 is built from 16 residues. CDR1 and CDR2 (germline): MNHNS, SASEGT. V lost 5 bases and J lost 6; bases outside the gene matches: 12. DNA for the CDR3: TGTGCCAGCAGTAGGGCGGGAGTTTCACGGGCCGGGGAGCTGTTTTTT. This gives the protein CASSRAGVSRAGELFF.

This clonotype was observed a few times. The chain has TRBV19 and TRBJ2-7; no clear D. Trimming stripped 0 bases from V and 5 bases from J, with 14 bases between. This CDR3 has 15 residues. Germline V CDR1 and CDR2: LNHDA, SQIVND (reference sequence). The CDR3 DNA reads TGTGCCAGTAGTATAGATCTAAGGGTTCGCGACGAGCAGTACTTC. As protein: CASSIDLRVRDEQYF.

This clonotype was detected ten times or more. J is TRBJ2-5 and V is TRBV6-5; D is unresolved. This CDR3 region has 12 residues. Trimming left V 4 bases short and J 3 bases short, with 6 bases between. The germline CDR1 and CDR2 sequences are MNHEY and SVGAGI. In DNA, the CDR3 is TGTGCCAGCAGTTTTCAGGAAGAGACCCAGTACTTC. Protein: CASSFQEETQYF.

As concerns this clonotype: A read error may explain this, as a much larger clone is one base away. Here the CDR3 omits its conserved ending phenylalanine or tryptophan, so a read error is the likely source. This chain uses TRBV28 with TRBJ2-5; TRBD2 agrees at 11 bases. The trim removed 3 bases at V and 2 bases at J, leaving 8 bases unmatched. The germline CDR1 and CDR2 sequences are MDHEN and SYDVKM. There are 17 residues in the CDR3. CDR3 nucleotides: TGTGCCAGCAGTTTTGATCCGGGACTAGCGGATCAAGAGACCCAGTACCTC. Residues: CASSFDPGLADQETQYL.